A selection of T cell receptor beta chains follows, all from one sample in a study of cytomegalovirus exposure and HLA in healthy donors. TCRdb's table, derived via immunoSEQ multiplex PCR, lists solely in-frame clones and lacks some. The sample carries just over 80,000 clones, under 80% recorded once. The sequencing input was PBMCs. Every receptor here comes from a young man in good health and CMV-seropositive. Both conserved end residues are part of each CDR3. A D gene is named only where the DNA matches it firmly. Rows may omit the clone size; those that give it use once, few, many or a size class.

d_gene	abundance	v_gene	j_gene	CDR3aa	CDR3nt
NA	few	TRBV7-7	TRBJ1-3	CASSGRDSGNTIYF	TGTGCTAGCAGCGGCCGAGACAGCGGAAACACCATATATTTT
TRBD1	NA	TRBV10-1	TRBJ2-7	CASSEHPLGTGVDYEQYF	TGCGCCAGCAGTGAGCATCCCCTGGGGACAGGGGTGGACTACGAGCAGTACTTC
TRBD2	NA	TRBV4-1	TRBJ2-7	CASSLRTRISYEQYF	TGCGCCAGCAGCTTAAGGACTAGAATATCCTACGAGCAGTACTTC
NA	NA	TRBV5-1	TRBJ2-5	CASSSLRARQETQYF	TGCGCCAGCAGCTCCCTCAGGGCTCGGCAAGAGACCCAGTACTTC
TRBD2	NA	TRBV6-1	TRBJ2-7	CASRGLAGSYEQYF	TGTGCCAGCAGAGGCCTAGCGGGATCCTACGAGCAGTACTTC
NA	NA	TRBV9	TRBJ2-3	CASSVAGTSTDTQYF	TGTGCCAGCAGCGTTGCGGGAACTAGCACAGATACGCAGTATTTT
NA	few	TRBV7-2	TRBJ1-4	CASSLSLGATNEKLFF	TGTGCCAGCAGCTTATCCCTAGGGGCAACTAATGAAAAACTGTTTTTT
TRBD2	NA	TRBV11-2	TRBJ2-1	CASSPGLAGVFF	TGTGCCAGCAGCCCAGGACTAGCGGGAGTGTTCTTC
NA	NA	TRBV10-3	TRBJ2-5	CAIGQDEGGETQYF	TGTGCCATCGGACAGGATGAGGGGGGAGAGACCCAGTACTTC
NA	NA	TRBV5-4	TRBJ1-1	CASSSGGTTSNTEAFF	TGTGCCAGCAGCTCTGGGGGGACGACATCGAACACTGAAGCTTTCTTT
NA	NA	TRBV19	TRBJ1-1	CASSLGGYVTEAFF	TGTGCCAGTAGCTTAGGGGGTTACGTCACTGAAGCTTTCTTT
NA	NA	TRBV28	TRBJ2-5	CASSFRGARETQYF	TGTGCCAGCAGTTTCCGTGGGGCGCGGGAGACCCAGTACTTC
NA	NA	TRBV6-7	TRBJ2-3	CASSYTLNGNQEDTQYF	TGTGCCAGCAGTTACACCCTCAACGGGAACCAGGAAGATACGCAGTATTTT
NA	NA	TRBV10-3	TRBJ2-5	CAISGGAGETQYF	TGTGCCATCAGTGGGGGCGCGGGGGAGACCCAGTACTTC
NA	NA	TRBV28	TRBJ1-5	CASSLLRGIAENSNQPQHF	TGTGCCAGCAGTTTATTAAGGGGTATCGCAGAGAATAGCAATCAGCCCCAGCATTTT
TRBD2	NA	TRBV5-6	TRBJ2-3	CASSTAAGLGEDTQYF	TGTGCCAGCAGCACCGCCGCGGGACTAGGAGAAGATACGCAGTATTTT
NA	NA	TRBV28	TRBJ2-7	CASSQPTGSSRYEQYF	TGTGCCAGCAGTCAGCCCACAGGGAGCTCGAGATACGAGCAGTACTTC
TRBD1	NA	TRBV19	TRBJ2-4	CASRDSLAKNIQYF	TGTGCCAGCCGGGACAGTCTAGCCAAAAACATTCAGTACTTC
NA	once	TRBV5-6	TRBJ1-1	CASSPDQDTEAFF	TGTGCCAGCAGCCCCGACCAGGACACTGAAGCTTTCTTT
NA	NA	TRBV11-3	TRBJ2-3	CASSPDRDTDTQYF	TGTGCCAGCAGCCCTGACAGAGACACAGATACGCAGTATTTT
NA	NA	TRBV23-1	TRBJ2-3	CASSQFRSEFTDTQYF	TGCGCCAGCAGTCAATTTAGGTCGGAGTTCACAGATACGCAGTATTTT
TRBD1	NA	TRBV10-3	TRBJ2-7	CAIKPGQPRDEQYF	TGTGCCATCAAACCGGGACAGCCTCGCGACGAGCAGTACTTC
TRBD1	NA	TRBV20-1	TRBJ2-1	CSAMGQTSQFF	TGCAGTGCCATGGGACAGACGTCCCAGTTCTTC
NA	NA	TRBV5-6	TRBJ2-3	CASSLDQRKQYF	TGTGCCAGCAGCTTGGACCAGCGGAAGCAGTATTTT
TRBD1	NA	TRBV9	TRBJ1-4	CASSVEGQANEKLFF	TGTGCCAGCAGCGTAGAAGGACAGGCGAATGAAAAACTGTTTTTT
NA	NA	TRBV5-1	TRBJ2-3	CASSYSLTPMSTDTQYF	TGCGCCAGCAGCTACTCCTTGACTCCTATGAGCACAGATACGCAGTATTTT
NA	NA	TRBV28	TRBJ1-4	CASVAPNEKLFF	TGTGCCAGCGTGGCCCCGAATGAAAAACTGTTTTTT
TRBD2	NA	TRBV5-1	TRBJ2-7	CASSRGTSETYEQYF	TGCGCCAGCAGTCGGGGGACTAGCGAAACCTACGAGCAGTACTTC
TRBD2	few	TRBV7-9	TRBJ2-3	CASGIAGVGDTQYF	TGTGCCAGCGGAATAGCGGGAGTAGGAGATACGCAGTATTTT
TRBD1	few	TRBV6-6	TRBJ2-7	CASSPSRTGDSYEQYF	TGTGCCAGCAGTCCCTCCCGGACAGGGGACTCCTACGAGCAGTACTTC
NA	NA	TRBV28	TRBJ1-5	CASSRGGQPQHF	TGTGCCAGCAGTCGAGGGGGTCAGCCCCAGCATTTT
TRBD2	once	TRBV4-1	TRBJ2-7	CASSQDPMGAGGAYEQYF	TGCGCCAGCAGCCAAGATCCGATGGGAGCGGGAGGAGCCTACGAGCAGTACTTC
NA	NA	TRBV25-1	TRBJ1-2	CASSWGPYGYTF	TGTGCCAGCAGCTGGGGCCCCTATGGCTACACCTTC
NA	NA	TRBV5-4	TRBJ2-7	CASSEGTSSSYEQYF	TGTGCCAGCAGCGAAGGGACTTCGAGCTCCTACGAGCAGTACTTC
TRBD1	NA	TRBV4-1	TRBJ1-1	CASSHDGQGVMNTEAFF	TGCGCCAGCAGCCATGACGGACAGGGCGTCATGAACACTGAAGCTTTCTTT
NA	NA	TRBV14	TRBJ2-1	CASSQVAGFYNEQFF	TGTGCCAGCAGCCAGGTGGCGGGGTTCTACAATGAGCAGTTCTTC
NA	few	TRBV5-4	TRBJ1-1	CASSLGMNTEAFF	TGTGCCAGCAGCTTGGGTATGAACACTGAAGCTTTCTTT